The clone carrying this T cell receptor (beta chain) has a count of ten or more. Its specificity is not known. The CDR3 is 14 amino acids. The V and J ends lost 2 bases and 1 base respectively, with 8 bases between them. Per germline, CDR1 MDHEN and CDR2 SYDVKM. The sample belongs to a study of neurological immune-mediated disorders. Regarding the study as a whole: The absence of shared CDR3 amino acid sequences among expanded clones across subjects suggests private repertoires in all groups.

TCRdb independently ran MiXCR on the 5' RACE reads; one entry per CDR3 protein. The sample holds approximately 48,000 distinct CDR3 sequences, roughly 15% seen once. This rearrangement joins TRBV28 to TRBJ2-5; a possible D gene is TRBD1 (5 bases). The sequence came from a man aged 55 to 69 in good health. The sequencing sample was made of PBMCs. This CDR3 reads CASSLVTGQETQYF. The CDR3 DNA reads as TGTGCCAGCAGTTTAGTCACAGGCCAAGAGACCCAGTACTTC.